This is a list of T cell receptor beta chains from one sample in a study of blood T cell repertoires in COVID-19. Assay: immunoSEQ multiplex PCR; the TCRdb copy retains only in-frame clones and omits some. The table includes under 350,000 clones, 75% to 95% detected once. Material: peripheral blood. The receptor source for this set is a woman in her 30s with COVID-19, enrolled during active disease. Each CDR3 is given with its conserved first and last residue. The D gene is left open where the match is weak. A clone size is listed for some rows: how often the clone was seen (once, few, many), or a class if it is expanded.

TRBJ1-2 | 13 | NA | NA | TRBV2 | TGTGCCAGCAGTGTTGGGGGCAACTATGGCTACACCTTC | CASSVGGNYGYTF
TRBJ1-5 | 13 | few | TRBD1 | TRBV5-5 | TGTGCCAGCAGCCCCGACAGGGTTCAGCCCCAGCATTTT | CASSPDRVQPQHF
TRBJ2-7 | 11 | NA | TRBD1 | TRBV20-1 | TGCAGTCAACAGGGGATTAACGAGCAGTACTTC | CSQQGINEQYF
TRBJ2-7 | 15 | NA | TRBD1 | TRBV5-1 | TGCGCCAGCACCGCTCCGGGACAGGTTTTTTACGAGCAGTACTTC | CASTAPGQVFYEQYF
TRBJ2-1 | 15 | NA | NA | TRBV28 | TGTGCCAGCAGTAGGAGTCTGAGCTCCTACAATGAGCAGTTCTTC | CASSRSLSSYNEQFF
TRBJ1-4 | 15 | once | NA | TRBV5-1 | TGCGCCAGCAGTTTTTTCGTTGCAACTAATGAAAAACTGTTTTTT | CASSFFVATNEKLFF
TRBJ1-2 | 14 | NA | NA | TRBV7-9 | TGTGCCAGCAGCTTAGGGAGACAGTCTGGTGGCTACACCTTC | CASSLGRQSGGYTF
TRBJ2-7 | 18 | NA | TRBD1 | TRBV25-1 | TGTGCCAGCAGCCTTCGGGCAGGGGGCCCGTCGAGCTCCTACGAGCAGTACTTC | CASSLRAGGPSSSYEQYF
TRBJ1-3 | 16 | NA | NA | TRBV30 | TGTGCCTGGAGTGTACTCGGGGGACCCTCTGGAAACACCATATATTTT | CAWSVLGGPSGNTIYF
TRBJ2-2 | 15 | few | TRBD1 | TRBV28 | TGTGCCAGCAGTTTGGGGACAGGGGAAACCGGGGAGCTGTTTTTT | CASSLGTGETGELFF
TRBJ2-4 | 16 | NA | TRBD1 | TRBV10-3 | TGTGCCATCAGTGAGCAAACACAGGGGGCGGGTAACATTCAGTACTTC | CAISEQTQGAGNIQYF
TRBJ2-1 | 14 | NA | NA | TRBV5-6 | TGTGCCAGCAGCGCCGGGTTTAGCACCTACGAGCAGTTCTTC | CASSAGFSTYEQFF
TRBJ1-2 | 12 | NA | NA | TRBV29-1 | TGCAGCGTTGTAGGCGGTTATTATGGCTACACCTTC | CSVVGGYYGYTF
TRBJ1-2 | 16 | NA | TRBD1 | TRBV6-6 | TGTGCCAGCAGCCGAGGAGACAGGGTAGCTAACTATGGCTACACCTTC | CASSRGDRVANYGYTF
TRBJ2-1 | 16 | NA | TRBD2 | TRBV4-1 | TGCGCCAGCAGCCACGTGGGAGGGCGGGCCTACAATGAGCAGTTCTTC | CASSHVGGRAYNEQFF
TRBJ1-6 | 16 | many | TRBD1 | TRBV7-2 | TGTGCCAGCAGCTCGGGACAGTTGAGCTATAATTCACCCCTCCACTTT | CASSSGQLSYNSPLHF
TRBJ1-4 | 15 | NA | NA | TRBV7-9 | TGTGCCAGCAGCTGGACAGCTGTCGGTAATGAAAAACTGTTTTTT | CASSWTAVGNEKLFF
TRBJ1-1 | 14 | once | TRBD1 | TRBV28 | TGTGCCAGCAGCTTCCAACTCACAGGGGTCGAAGCTTTCTTT | CASSFQLTGVEAFF
TRBJ1-4 | 14 | NA | NA | TRBV15 | TGTGCCACCAGCAGGCCCTCGCGCGTTGAAAAACTGTTTTTT | CATSRPSRVEKLFF
TRBJ2-2 | 15 | NA | NA | TRBV9 | TGTGCCAGCAGCGCCCCGACTGATAACACCGGGGAGCTGTTTTTT | CASSAPTDNTGELFF
TRBJ2-1 | 13 | once | NA | TRBV7-3 | TGTGCCAGCAGCTTAAAGTCCGGAGGTGAGCAGTTCTTC | CASSLKSGGEQFF
TRBJ1-2 | 16 | NA | NA | TRBV18 | TGTGCCAGCTCACTGGGACAAGGAGCCCCTAACTATGGCTACACCTTC | CASSLGQGAPNYGYTF
TRBJ1-1 | 14 | NA | TRBD1 | TRBV7-9 | TGTGCCAGCAGCAAAGTTCAGGGGGACACTGAAGCTTTCTTT | CASSKVQGDTEAFF
TRBJ1-6 | 15 | NA | NA | TRBV3-1/TRBV3-2 | TGTGCCAGCAGCGTCAGAGTGGGAGGGATTTCACCCCTCCACTTT | CASSVRVGGISPLHF
TRBJ2-5 | 13 | once | TRBD2 | TRBV10-2 | TGCGCCAGCAGGGGACTAGCGGGAGAGACCCAGTACTTC | CASRGLAGETQYF
TRBJ2-3 | 15 | NA | TRBD1 | TRBV7-3 | TGTGCCAGCAGCTCGACAGGGAATACTATAGATACGCAGTATTTT | CASSSTGNTIDTQYF
TRBJ1-5 | 16 | NA | TRBD1 | TRBV7-6 | TGTGCCAGCAGCCCAGTCGACAGGGGTGGCAATCAGCCCCAGCATTTT | CASSPVDRGGNQPQHF
TRBJ2-2 | 13 | NA | TRBD1 | TRBV2 | TGTGCCAGCAGTGAACAGGGGGCCGGGGAGCTGTTTTTT | CASSEQGAGELFF
TRBJ2-5 | 16 | NA | NA | TRBV9 | TGTGCCAGCAGCGTCTCCGTGACAGGAGGTTGGGAGACCCAGTACTTC | CASSVSVTGGWETQYF
TRBJ1-5 | 14 | NA | NA | TRBV7-9 | TGTGCCAGCAGCCATCTGGCAGGGGATCAGCCCCAGCATTTT | CASSHLAGDQPQHF
TRBJ2-5 | 15 | NA | NA | TRBV5-1 | TGCGCCAGCAGCTTGGAGGCAGGGATGACACAGACCCAGTACTTC | CASSLEAGMTQTQYF
TRBJ1-1 | 10 | NA | NA | TRBV30 | TGTGCCTTGGCCCGTTCCGAAGCTTTCTTT | CALARSEAFF
TRBJ1-5 | 15 | NA | NA | TRBV7-9 | TGTGCCAGCAGCTCGGACTCTTATAGCAATCAGCCCCAGCATTTT | CASSSDSYSNQPQHF
TRBJ2-3 | 17 | NA | NA | TRBV6-2/TRBV6-3 | TGTGCCAGCAGTTCTTATACCACGGGAGCGGGCTCAGATACGCAGTATTTT | CASSSYTTGAGSDTQYF
TRBJ2-1 | 16 | once | TRBD1 | TRBV7-3 | TGTGCCAGCAGCTTCTATGGACAGGGAACTTACAATGAGCAGTTCTTC | CASSFYGQGTYNEQFF
TRBJ2-1 | 17 | NA | TRBD1 | TRBV11-2 | TGTGCCAGCAGCCTTAGGGGAGGACAGGGGCCCTACAATGAGCAGTTCTTC | CASSLRGGQGPYNEQFF
TRBJ1-2 | 14 | NA | NA | TRBV18 | TGTGCCAGCTCACCGGTAGAGGGTCTCTCTGGCTACACCTTC | CASSPVEGLSGYTF
TRBJ2-7 | 13 | NA | NA | TRBV28 | TGTGCCAGCACCACCCCAGGGAAGGACGAGCAGTACTTC | CASTTPGKDEQYF
TRBJ1-1 | 14 | NA | TRBD1 | TRBV5-1 | TGCGCCAGCAGCCGGGGACAGGGTTCCACTGAAGCTTTCTTT | CASSRGQGSTEAFF
TRBJ1-1 | 13 | NA | NA | TRBV13 | TGTGCCAGCAGCTTAGGCGGTGACACTGAAGCTTTCTTT | CASSLGGDTEAFF
TRBJ2-3 | 16 | NA | NA | TRBV6-6 | TGTGCCAGCAGTTACGAGGGACTCGGCTACACAGATACGCAGTATTTT | CASSYEGLGYTDTQYF
TRBJ2-7 | 15 | NA | TRBD2 | TRBV6-2/TRBV6-3 | TGTGCCAGCAGTTACTCCCCTAGCGGGAAGGACGAGCAGTACTTC | CASSYSPSGKDEQYF
TRBJ1-5 | 15 | NA | NA | TRBV2 | TGTGCCAGCAGTGAAGGGGGGGGCCCAAATCAGCCCCAGCATTTT | CASSEGGGPNQPQHF
TRBJ1-1 | 14 | NA | NA | TRBV27 | TGTGCCAGCAGGGCCTCGACAATGAACACTGAAGCTTTCTTT | CASRASTMNTEAFF
TRBJ2-2 | 14 | few | TRBD2 | TRBV7-3 | TGTGCCAGCAGCTTGACTAGCGGCACCGGGGAGCTGTTTTTT | CASSLTSGTGELFF
TRBJ2-7 | 16 | NA | TRBD2 | TRBV19 | TGTGCCAGTAGTACCTCCCTGACTAGCGCTGATTACGAGCAGTACTTC | CASSTSLTSADYEQYF
TRBJ1-5 | 14 | NA | NA | TRBV5-5 | TGTGCCAGCAGCGTAGACAGTAGCAATCAGCCCCAGCATTTT | CASSVDSSNQPQHF
TRBJ2-3 | 15 | NA | TRBD2 | TRBV5-6 | TGTGCCAGCAGTTTACTAGCGGGAAGGAAAGATACGCAGTATTTT | CASSLLAGRKDTQYF
TRBJ2-5 | 14 | once | TRBD1 | TRBV10-3 | TGTGCCATCAGGCAGGACAGGGGACAAGAGACCCAGTACTTC | CAIRQDRGQETQYF